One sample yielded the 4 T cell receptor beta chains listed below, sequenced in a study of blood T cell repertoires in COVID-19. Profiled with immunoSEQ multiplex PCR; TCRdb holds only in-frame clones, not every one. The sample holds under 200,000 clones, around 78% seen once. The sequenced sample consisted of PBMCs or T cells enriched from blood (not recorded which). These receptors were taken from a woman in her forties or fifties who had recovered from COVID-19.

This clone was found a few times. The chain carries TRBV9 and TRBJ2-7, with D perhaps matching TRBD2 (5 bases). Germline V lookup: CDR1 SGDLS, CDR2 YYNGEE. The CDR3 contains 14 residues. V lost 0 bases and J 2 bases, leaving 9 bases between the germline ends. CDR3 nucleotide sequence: TGTGCCAGCAGCGTAGACGAGGGCCCCTACGAGCAGTACGTC. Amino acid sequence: CASSVDEGPYEQYV.

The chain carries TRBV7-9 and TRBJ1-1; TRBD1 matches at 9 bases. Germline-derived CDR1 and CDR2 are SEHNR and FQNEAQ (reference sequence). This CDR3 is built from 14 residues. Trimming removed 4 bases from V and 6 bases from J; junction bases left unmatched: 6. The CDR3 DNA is TGTGCCAGCAGCTACGGACAGGGGAGGGCTGAAGCTTTCTTT. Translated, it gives CASSYGQGRAEAFF.

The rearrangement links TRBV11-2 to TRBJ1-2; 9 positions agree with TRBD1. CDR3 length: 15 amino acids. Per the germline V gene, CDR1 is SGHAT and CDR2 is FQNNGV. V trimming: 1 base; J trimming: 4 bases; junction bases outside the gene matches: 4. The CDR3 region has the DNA TGTGCCAGCAGCTTAGGGATGGGACAGGGCTATGGCTACACCTTC. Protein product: CASSLGMGQGYGYTF.

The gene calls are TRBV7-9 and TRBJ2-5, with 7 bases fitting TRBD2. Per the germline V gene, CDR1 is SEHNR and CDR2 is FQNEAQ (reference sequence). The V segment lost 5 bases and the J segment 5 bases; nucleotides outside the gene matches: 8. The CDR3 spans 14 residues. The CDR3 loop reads CASSPRTSRETQYF. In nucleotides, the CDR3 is TGTGCCAGCAGCCCTAGGACTAGTAGGGAGACCCAGTACTTC. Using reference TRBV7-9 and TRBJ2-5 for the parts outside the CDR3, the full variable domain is DTGVSQNPRHKITKRGQNVTFRCDPISEHNRLYWYRQTLGQGPEFLTYFQNEAQLEKSRLLSDRFSAERPKGSFSTLEIQRTEQGDSAMYLCASSPRTSRETQYFGPGTRLLVL.